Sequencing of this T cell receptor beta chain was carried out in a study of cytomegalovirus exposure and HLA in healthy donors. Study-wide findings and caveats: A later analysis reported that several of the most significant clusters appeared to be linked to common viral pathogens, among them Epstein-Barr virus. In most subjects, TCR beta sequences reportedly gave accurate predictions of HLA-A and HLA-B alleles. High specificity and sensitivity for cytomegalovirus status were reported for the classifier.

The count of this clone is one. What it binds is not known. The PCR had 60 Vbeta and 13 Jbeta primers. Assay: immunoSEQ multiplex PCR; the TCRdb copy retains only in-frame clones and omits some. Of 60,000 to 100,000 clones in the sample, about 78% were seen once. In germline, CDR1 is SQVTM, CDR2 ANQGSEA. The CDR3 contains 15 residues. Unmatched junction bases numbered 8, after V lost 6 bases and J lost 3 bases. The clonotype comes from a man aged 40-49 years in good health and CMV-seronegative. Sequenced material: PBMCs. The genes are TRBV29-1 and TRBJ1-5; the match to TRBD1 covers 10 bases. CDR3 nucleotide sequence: TGCAGCGTCTCAACCGGGACAGGGGCCAATCAGCCCCAGCATTTT. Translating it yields CSVSTGTGANQPQHF.